Shown below are 17 T cell receptor beta chains from a single sample sequenced in a study of T cell responses to AZD1222 COVID-19 vaccine. The protocol was immunoSEQ multiplex PCR, while the TCRdb copy is restricted to in-frame clones and leaves out a portion. In the table there are approximately 130,000 clones, more than 85% of which are singletons. This specimen consisted of peripheral blood, obtained on day 0 of AZD1222 vaccination. These receptors all come from an adult in good health.

The genes are TRBV6-5 and TRBJ2-7; unclear D gene. In germline, CDR1 is MNHEY, CDR2 SVGAGI. The V and J ends lost 5 bases and 2 bases respectively, with 10 bases between them. The CDR3 covers 13 residues. The CDR3 loop is CASSTTVAYEQYF. CDR3 DNA sequence: TGTGCCAGCAGTACCACAGTGGCCTACGAGCAGTACTTC.

The chain is built from TRBV19 and TRBJ2-1; the match to TRBD2 covers 15 bases. The CDR3 is 15 residues long. The germline V gene encodes CDR1 LNHDA and CDR2 SQIVND (reference sequence). Germline trimming cut 4 bases from V and 8 bases from J; bases unmatched to any gene: 3. CDR3 bases: TGTGCCAGTAGTAGGACTAGCGGGGGGGCCGATGAGCAGTTCTTC. As protein: CASSRTSGGADEQFF.

This clone was recorded only once. The rearrangement links TRBV7-6 to TRBJ1-4; D is perhaps TRBD1 (6 bases). Germline V gene data show CDR1 as SGHVS and CDR2 as FNYEAQ. The CDR3 runs 18 residues. With 0 bases removed from V and 2 bases from J, the gap between germline ends came to 16 bases. CDR3 sequence: CASSLATGGLATNEKLFF. The CDR3, as DNA: TGTGCCAGCAGCTTAGCGACAGGCGGATTGGCGACTAATGAAAAACTGTTTTTT.

The table lists this clone with a few counts. The gene calls are TRBV5-1 and TRBJ1-3; a weak D match, TRBD1 (6 bases). The CDR3 covers 15 residues. V lost 5 bases and J 2 bases, leaving 14 bases between the germline ends. The germline CDR1 and CDR2 sequences are SGHRS and YFSETQ. CDR3 sequence reads: CASRTNRDAGNTIYF. The DNA for the CDR3 is TGCGCCAGCAGAACGAACAGGGACGCTGGAAACACCATATATTTT.

The chain joins TRBV7-9 to TRBJ1-1; 10 bases line up with TRBD1. The CDR3 extends over 17 amino acids. After removal of 6 bases from V and 1 base from J, the junction contained 11 bases not matched to a gene. CDR1 SEHNR and CDR2 FQNEAQ come from the germline V gene (reference sequence). The CDR3 here is CASRTGTGASPNTEAFF. The CDR3 DNA reads as TGTGCCAGCAGAACCGGGACAGGGGCCTCTCCGAACACTGAAGCTTTCTTT.

V gene TRBV5-4 combines with J gene TRBJ1-4; D unclear. Per the germline V gene, CDR1 is SGHNT and CDR2 is YYREEE (reference sequence). Trimming took off 3 bases at V and 0 bases at J, with 15 bases between the two ends. The CDR3 extends over 17 amino acids. CDR3: CASSSDSTLATNEKLFF. In DNA form, the CDR3 reads TGTGCCAGCAGCTCGGATTCAACCCTTGCAACTAATGAAAAACTGTTTTTT.

This chain links TRBV10-2 with TRBJ1-1; D gene ambiguous. V lost 6 bases and J 4 bases, leaving 12 bases between the germline ends. Germline V gene sequence: CDR1 WSHSY, CDR2 SAAADI. The CDR3 sequence is 13 residues long. CDR3 coding DNA: TGCGCCAGCAGACAAACTCCTGGCACTGAAGCTTTCTTT. Protein sequence: CASRQTPGTEAFF.

The chain joins TRBV5-1 to TRBJ2-7; 10 bases align to TRBD1. This CDR3 is 14 amino acids long. CDR1 and CDR2 (germline): SGHRS, YFSETQ. V gave up 4 bases and J gave up 5 bases; unmatched junction bases: 6. The CDR3 DNA reads as TGCGCCAGCAGCCCCGGGACAGGGGACGACGAGCAGTACTTC. This sequence encodes CASSPGTGDDEQYF.

The count of this clone is one. The chain links TRBV9 to TRBJ2-2; D tentatively fits TRBD1 or TRBD2 (5 bases each). V lost 4 bases, J lost 1 base, and 14 bases lay in between. In germline, CDR1 is SGDLS, CDR2 YYNGEE. This CDR3 contains 16 residues. The CDR3 sequence is CASSTTGTGNTGELFF. Written as DNA, the CDR3 is TGTGCCAGCAGCACAACCGGGACGGGGAACACCGGGGAGCTGTTTTTT.

The chain carries TRBV13 and TRBJ2-1; the match to TRBD1 covers 7 bases. Germline CDR1 PRHDT, CDR2 FYEKMQ (reference sequence). V gave up 5 bases and J gave up 7 bases; unmatched junction bases: 8. CDR3 length: 14 residues. CDR3 in amino acids: CASSPGTVHNEQFF. The CDR3 DNA reads as TGTGCCAGCAGCCCGGGGACAGTTCATAATGAGCAGTTCTTC.

This clone was found once. The J gene is TRBJ2-7, the V gene TRBV15; D is undetermined. Germline CDR1 reads LNHNV; CDR2 reads YYDKDF (reference sequence). V was trimmed by 0 bases and J by 3 bases, leaving 15 bases between them. This CDR3 contains 16 residues. In nucleotides, the CDR3 is TGTGCCACCAGCAGAGATTGGTCCACGGATGGCTACGAGCAGTACTTC. This encodes CATSRDWSTDGYEQYF.

This clone was picked up one time. The chain is built from TRBV5-1 and TRBJ2-2; D is unresolved. Germline V CDR1 and CDR2: SGHRS, YFSETQ. This CDR3 comprises 11 residues. V was trimmed by 7 bases and J by 1 base, leaving 2 bases between them. CDR3 region: CASGNTGELFF. CDR3 DNA sequence: TGCGCCAGCGGGAACACCGGGGAGCTGTTTTTT. Together with reference TRBV5-1 and TRBJ2-2, the CDR3 gives the full variable domain: KAGVTQTPRYLIKTRGQQVTLSCSPISGHRSVSWYQQTPGQGLQFLFEYFSETQRNKGNFPGRFSGRQFSNSRSEMNVSTLELGDSALYLCASGNTGELFFGEGSRLTVL.

This chain connects TRBV12-3 or TRBV12-4 to TRBJ2-5; D not certain. V was cut by 6 bases and J by 3 bases, with 11 bases left in between. The CDR3 consists of 13 residues. The CDR3 bases are TGTGCCAGCAGACCCAGAAATAAAGAGACCCAGTACTTC. It encodes CASRPRNKETQYF.

This rearrangement joins TRBV10-3 to TRBJ1-1; D possibly corresponds to TRBD1 (5 bases). The CDR3 spans 15 residues. V lost 9 bases and J lost 0, with 17 bases in between. Germline CDR1 ENHRY, CDR2 SYGVKD. The CDR3 nucleotides are TGTGCCATTCGCCCGGATGGGGGAGTGAACACTGAAGCTTTCTTT. Its protein is CAIRPDGGVNTEAFF.

The chain combines TRBV9 with TRBJ1-5; TRBD1 matches at 7 bases. Germline lookup yields CDR1 SGDLS and CDR2 YYNGEE. This CDR3 spans 15 amino acids. J was trimmed by 5 bases and V by 3 bases; bases with no gene match: 8. The chain's CDR3 is CASSADGTVDQPQHF. CDR3 sequence (DNA): TGTGCCAGCAGCGCTGACGGGACAGTTGATCAGCCCCAGCATTTT.

The DNA for the CDR3 is TGTGCCAGCACCAGGGACACGGTTTCCGAAAAACTGTTTTTT. Its protein product is CASTRDTVSEKLFF. The chain is built from TRBV9 and TRBJ1-4, with D possibly TRBD1 on 6 matching bases. V was trimmed by 6 bases and J by 8 bases, leaving 17 bases between them. Germline loops: CDR1 SGDLS, CDR2 YYNGEE. The length of the CDR3 is 14 residues.

V is TRBV7-3 and J is TRBJ1-1, with D unclear. V lost 0 bases, J lost 3 bases, and 8 bases lay in between. Germline values: CDR1 SGHTA, CDR2 FQGTGA. There are 14 residues in the CDR3. For the CDR3, the DNA is TGTGCCAGCAGCTTAACAGGGCAGTACACTGAAGCTTTCTTT. Its translation is CASSLTGQYTEAFF.